This record concerns one T cell receptor (beta chain) sequence. The sample is drawn from a study of beta chain features in type 1 diabetes. CDR1 and CDR2 (germline): SGHDT, YYEEEE. The V end lost 3 bases, the J end lost 6 bases, and 20 bases lay between the germline ends. The CDR3 contains 16 residues. Every isolated RNA sample was fully reverse transcribed, so sequencing captured expressed TCRB transcripts. Profiled with immunoSEQ multiplex PCR; TCRdb holds only in-frame clones, not every one. The sample holds hundreds of thousands of clones, 7.5% to 9% seen once. The receptor comes from a woman aged 18-35 years in good health. The rearrangement uses TRBV5-6 and TRBJ2-3; D tentatively fits TRBD1 or TRBD2 (5 bases each). The specimen was central memory CD4+ T cells from blood. The CDR3 spells CASSWRIHLGDDTQYF. CDR3 nucleotide sequence: TGTGCCAGCAGCTGGAGGATCCACCTCGGGGACGATACGCAGTATTTT.